The 24 T cell receptor beta chains below come from one sample, sequenced in a study of control samples from healthy donors and cancer patients. Some clones are missing from TCRdb's copy, which holds only in-frame ones; the method was immunoSEQ multiplex PCR. The data hold some 70,000 clones, with roughly 84% observed a single time. Sequencing was carried out using PBMCs. The receptors here all came from a woman aged 50 to 60 with lung cancer.

V and J are TRBV27 and TRBJ2-7; 8 bases fit TRBD1. Germline V gene data show CDR1 as MNHEY and CDR2 as SMNVEV (reference sequence). This CDR3 contains 15 residues. V lost 4 bases and J lost 1; bases outside the gene matches: 6. The CDR3 spells CASSWTGMESYEQYF. The CDR3 DNA reads TGTGCCAGCAGTTGGACAGGGATGGAATCCTACGAGCAGTACTTC.

J is TRBJ1-5 and V is TRBV20-1; D unclear. Germline V lookup: CDR1 DFQATT, CDR2 SNEGSKA (reference sequence). Between the trimmed V and J ends, which lost 1 base and 12 bases, there was a span of 10 bases. The CDR3 sequence is 11 residues long. The chain's CDR3 is CSARVIFGQHF. In nucleotides, the CDR3 is TGCAGTGCTAGAGTAATCTTTGGCCAGCATTTT.

The V call is TRBV6-6, the J call TRBJ2-3; 14 bases line up with TRBD2. The V gene end was trimmed by 6 bases and the J gene end by 0 bases; junction bases not matched to a gene: 17. This CDR3 is built from 21 residues. Germline-derived CDR1 and CDR2 are MNHNY and SVGAGI (reference sequence). CDR3 sequence (DNA): TGTGCCAGCAGCCGTCGGACTAGCGGGGGGCTTCGACTTACTAGCACAGATACGCAGTATTTT. Translation gives CASSRRTSGGLRLTSTDTQYF.

The chain couples TRBV6-6 to TRBJ2-1; possibly TRBD1 for D (5 bases). V was shortened by 6 bases and J by 7 bases, with 13 bases between the two germline ends. Germline lookup yields CDR1 MNHNY and CDR2 SVGAGI (reference sequence). This CDR3 spans 13 amino acids. CDR3 sequence: CASSQGQGNEQFF. The CDR3 DNA sequence: TGTGCCAGCAGCCAGGGTCAGGGAAATGAGCAGTTCTTC.

For this clone: The junction departs from germline at one end; a sequencing error may be responsible. The chain links TRBV29-1 to TRBJ2-1, with TRBD1 matching 8 bases. The CDR3 totals 14 residues. Germline V CDR1 and CDR2: SQVTM, ANQGSEA. The chain's CDR3 is CSVDKTGVDPPEVF. CDR3 bases: TGCAGCGTTGATAAGACAGGGGTGGACCCCCCGGAGGTCTTC.

The chain joins TRBV5-1 to TRBJ1-1; possibly TRBD1 for D (6 bases). The CDR3 spans 15 residues. Per germline, CDR1 SGHRS and CDR2 YFSETQ. Trimming stripped 0 bases from V and 6 bases from J, with 15 bases between. CDR3 DNA: TGCGCCAGCAGCTTGGGCGGGGGCCGAAGGGCTGAAGCTTTCTTT. Amino acid sequence: CASSLGGGRRAEAFF. The entire variable domain, with the rest obtained from reference TRBV5-1 and TRBJ1-1, is as follows: KAGVTQTPRYLIKTRGQQVTLSCSPISGHRSVSWYQQTPGQGLQFLFEYFSETQRNKGNFPGRFSGRQFSNSRSEMNVSTLELGDSALYLCASSLGGGRRAEAFFGQGTRLTVV.

The V call is TRBV7-9, the J call TRBJ1-1; 9 positions match TRBD1. V shed 2 bases, J shed 11 bases, and the junction held 3 bases outside the gene matches. In germline, CDR1 is SEHNR, CDR2 FQNEAQ (reference sequence). This CDR3 has 12 amino acids. As DNA, the CDR3 is TGTGCCAGCAGCTTAAGGGACAGGGATGCTTTCTTT. This sequence encodes CASSLRDRDAFF.

The chain carries TRBV3-1 (or the pseudogene TRBV3-2) and TRBJ1-3; no reliable D call. Trimming stripped 5 bases from V and 0 bases from J, with 2 bases between. CDR3 length: 12 amino acids. Germline-derived CDR1 and CDR2 are LGHDT and YNNKEL (reference sequence). The CDR3 spells CASSNSGNTIYF. CDR3 nucleotide sequence: TGTGCCAGCAGCAACTCTGGAAACACCATATATTTT.

CDR3 in amino acids: CASSSSPGQAYGYTF. The CDR3 DNA sequence: TGTGCCAGCAGTTCAAGCCCGGGACAGGCTTATGGCTACACCTTC. The chain has TRBV6-5 and TRBJ1-2, with 8 bases aligning to TRBD1. The CDR3 has 15 amino acids. CDR1 MNHEY and CDR2 SVGAGI come from the germline V gene. The trim removed 4 bases at V and 5 bases at J, leaving 9 bases unmatched.

This chain uses TRBV28 with TRBJ2-2; 7 positions match TRBD1. This CDR3 is built from 15 residues. V lost 6 bases and J lost 4; bases outside the gene matches: 8. Germline CDR1 is MDHEN and CDR2 is SYDVKM. The DNA of the CDR3 is TGTGCCAGCAGGTCGACAGGGTTGGCCACCGGGGAGCTGTTTTTT. Protein product: CASRSTGLATGELFF.

For the CDR3, the DNA is TGTGCCAGCAGCAGGGGACAGAGTAATTCACCCCTCCACTTT. It codes for CASSRGQSNSPLHF. J is TRBJ1-6 and V is TRBV6-5; 7 bases agree with TRBD1. The V segment lost 6 bases and the J segment 6 bases; nucleotides outside the gene matches: 5. CDR1 is MNHEY, CDR2 SVGAGI, per germline. This CDR3 is built from 14 residues.

The V call is TRBV24-1, the J call TRBJ2-1, with D unresolved. Germline CDR1 is KGHDR and CDR2 is SFDVKD. The V gene lost 2 bases and the J gene lost 15 bases, with 19 bases spanning the gap. The CDR3 length is 14 residues. Written as DNA, the CDR3 is TGTGCCACCAGTGATTCGAGGCAGGCCCCCAAGCCGTTCTTC. Residues: CATSDSRQAPKPFF.

The V call is TRBV5-4, the J call TRBJ1-2, with 7 nucleotides matching TRBD1. J gave up 7 bases and V 2 bases, and 8 bases lay outside the gene matches. The CDR3 consists of 14 residues. Germline V CDR1 and CDR2: SGHNT, YYREEE (reference sequence). The CDR3 reads CASSLDRAYSGYTF. Written as DNA, the CDR3 is TGTGCCAGCAGCTTAGACAGGGCGTATAGTGGCTACACCTTC.

This sequence joins TRBV12-5 and TRBJ2-3; D tentatively reads TRBD1 or TRBD2 (5 bases each). V gave up 6 bases and J gave up 4 bases, with 14 bases separating them. In germline, CDR1 is LGHNT, CDR2 FRNRAP. The CDR3 runs 14 residues. CDR3 sequence reads: CASGLGQGADTQYF. Written as DNA, the CDR3 is TGTGCTAGTGGACTGGGCCAGGGAGCAGATACGCAGTATTTT.

The chain joins TRBV29-1 to TRBJ2-7, with 10 nucleotides matching TRBD1. Germline CDR1 is SQVTM and CDR2 is ANQGSEA. The CDR3 is 15 residues long. Unmatched junction bases numbered 12, after V lost 3 bases and J lost 7 bases. CDR3 amino acids: CSVEGQGSSYREQYF. Written as DNA, the CDR3 is TGCAGCGTTGAGGGACAGGGGTCAAGTTACCGGGAGCAGTACTTC.

V and J are TRBV19 and TRBJ2-4; D gene ambiguous. The germline V gene encodes CDR1 LNHDA and CDR2 SQIVND (reference sequence). Trimming left V 5 bases short and J 0 bases short, with 14 bases between. This CDR3 spans 16 amino acids. This chain's CDR3 is CASSRTEDLAKNIQYF. The CDR3 region has the DNA TGTGCCAGTAGTCGGACCGAAGACCTAGCCAAAAACATTCAGTACTTC.

The chain employs TRBV5-4 and TRBJ2-2, with 8 bases identical to TRBD1. CDR3 size: 16 residues. Germline V CDR1 and CDR2: SGHNT, YYREEE (reference sequence). The V and J ends lost 1 base and 2 bases, in that order; junction bases with no gene match: 4. As DNA, the CDR3 is TGTGCCAGCAGCTTGACGGGACAGGAAAACACCGGGGAGCTGTTTTTT. As protein: CASSLTGQENTGELFF.

The chain uses TRBV3-1 (or the pseudogene TRBV3-2) and TRBJ1-1; D is unresolved. The CDR3 covers 14 residues. Germline V gene sequence: CDR1 LGHDT, CDR2 YNNKEL (reference sequence). Trimming cost V 6 bases and J 1 base, with 12 bases left between them. CDR3 sequence (DNA): TGTGCCAGCAGTCCTAGGAGAACGAACACTGAAGCTTTCTTT. Protein sequence: CASSPRRTNTEAFF.

A word on this clone: At one end the junction does not follow the germline gene, possibly because of a read error. The chain has TRBV28 and TRBJ1-5; 7 nucleotides line up with TRBD1. The germline V gene has CDR1 MDHEN and CDR2 SYDVKM. The CDR3 covers 16 residues. CDR3 coding DNA: TGTGCCAGCAGCTTATCTCCGGACAGGCCAAATCAGCCCCAGCATTTT. Translated: CASSLSPDRPNQPQHF.

This CDR3 is CASSPNPGTNTEAFF. The DNA for the CDR3 is TGCGCCAGCAGCCCCAACCCAGGCACGAACACTGAAGCTTTCTTT. The rearrangement joins TRBV5-1 to TRBJ1-1; no reliable D call. This CDR3 region has 15 residues. The germline V gene has CDR1 SGHRS and CDR2 YFSETQ. V shed 4 bases and J shed 1 base, with 14 bases lying between them.

A single count supports this clone. This sequence joins TRBV24-1 and TRBJ2-1, with D perhaps matching TRBD1 (6 bases). This CDR3 region has 13 residues. The germline gives CDR1 KGHDR, CDR2 SFDVKD. The V end was cut by 8 bases, the J end by 6 bases, with 13 bases between. The CDR3 is CATNPGVGNEQFF. CDR3 DNA sequence: TGTGCCACCAATCCAGGGGTAGGCAATGAGCAGTTCTTC.

V gene TRBV10-3 combines with J gene TRBJ1-2, with TRBD1 identical over 12 bases. This CDR3 region has 13 residues. Germline lookup yields CDR1 ENHRY and CDR2 SYGVKD. The ends lost 11 bases at V and 7 bases at J; junction bases unmatched: 8. DNA for the CDR3: TGTGCCTCGGGACAGGGGGCTAGGATTGGCTACACCTTC. As protein: CASGQGARIGYTF.

The chain couples TRBV5-4 to TRBJ2-3; no clear D. Germline V gene sequence: CDR1 SGHNT, CDR2 YYREEE (reference sequence). The V gene lost 2 bases and the J gene lost 5 bases, with 6 bases spanning the gap. The CDR3 has 12 amino acids. CDR3 in amino acids: CASSFPQDTQYF. CDR3 nucleotides: TGTGCCAGCAGCTTCCCCCAAGATACGCAGTATTTT.

V and J are TRBV19 and TRBJ1-1, with unresolved D. This CDR3 comprises 12 residues. Germline CDR1 LNHDA, CDR2 SQIVND (reference sequence). Trimming removed 6 bases at V and 2 bases at J, with 7 bases between. CDR3 in DNA: TGTGCCAGTAGAAAAACTAACACTGAAGCTTTCTTT. This codes for CASRKTNTEAFF.